Listed below are T cell receptor beta chains from one sample, sequenced in a study of blood T cells in healthy people across ages. From the 5' RACE reads, TCRdb called clonotypes with MiXCR, one entry per CDR3 protein. The repertoire has 1.5 million or so distinct CDR3 sequences, 35% to 45% of them found once; the top ten carry around 8%. Specimen: blood. These receptors all come from a woman younger than 30 in good health. Both conserved end residues are part of each CDR3. Each record gives: V gene, J gene, clone size, D gene, CDR3 protein, CDR3 DNA. The D gene is left open where the match is weak. Expanded clones get a size class; other rows say once, few or many, or leave the size out.

V gene: TRBV3-1; J gene: TRBJ2-7; clone size: .; D gene: TRBD2; CDR3 protein: CASSHPSGGSPYEQYF; CDR3 DNA: TGTGCCAGCAGCCACCCCAGCGGGGGCAGCCCCTACGAGCAGTACTTC
V gene: TRBV6-5; J gene: TRBJ2-5; clone size: few; D gene: .; CDR3 protein: CASSYSWGARETQYF; CDR3 DNA: TGTGCCAGCAGTTACTCCTGGGGCGCAAGGGAGACCCAGTACTTC
V gene: TRBV27; J gene: TRBJ1-1; clone size: few; D gene: .; CDR3 protein: CASSLLGWTEAFF; CDR3 DNA: TGTGCCAGCAGTTTATTAGGGTGGACTGAAGCTTTCTTT
V gene: TRBV20-1; J gene: TRBJ2-3; clone size: .; D gene: TRBD2; CDR3 protein: CSARTSGSQSTQYF; CDR3 DNA: TGCAGTGCTAGGACTAGCGGGAGTCAATCCACGCAGTATTTT
V gene: TRBV3-1; J gene: TRBJ2-3; clone size: .; D gene: .; CDR3 protein: CASSLRKAFPTDTQYF; CDR3 DNA: TGTGCCAGCAGCCTCCGGAAGGCCTTCCCCACAGATACGCAGTATTTT
V gene: TRBV4-2; J gene: TRBJ2-1; clone size: .; D gene: TRBD2; CDR3 protein: CASSQRAGGPVNEQFF; CDR3 DNA: TGTGCCAGCAGCCAAAGAGCGGGGGGGCCTGTAAATGAGCAGTTCTTC
V gene: TRBV21-1; J gene: TRBJ1-1; clone size: .; D gene: .; CDR3 protein: CASSPVLGMFTEAFF; CDR3 DNA: TGTGCCAGCAGCCCCGTCTTGGGTATGTTCACTGAAGCTTTCTTT
V gene: TRBV4-1; J gene: TRBJ2-7; clone size: once; D gene: TRBD2; CDR3 protein: CASSPLRGGGTYEQYF; CDR3 DNA: TGCGCCAGCTCACCCTTGAGGGGCGGGGGGACCTACGAGCAGTACTTC
V gene: TRBV3-1; J gene: TRBJ2-5; clone size: .; D gene: TRBD2; CDR3 protein: CASSQIPLAGEETQYF; CDR3 DNA: TGTGCCAGCAGCCAAATTCCACTAGCGGGGGAAGAGACCCAGTACTTC
V gene: TRBV27; J gene: TRBJ1-5; clone size: few; D gene: .; CDR3 protein: CASRRTAVNQPQHF; CDR3 DNA: TGTGCCAGCAGAAGAACCGCGGTCAATCAGCCCCAGCATTTT
V gene: TRBV6-1; J gene: TRBJ1-1; clone size: .; D gene: .; CDR3 protein: CASNRVGANTEAFF; CDR3 DNA: TGTGCCAGCAACAGGGTTGGAGCGAACACTGAAGCTTTCTTT
V gene: TRBV3-1; J gene: TRBJ2-7; clone size: .; D gene: .; CDR3 protein: CASSQLRGTYEQYF; CDR3 DNA: TGTGCCAGCAGCCAGCTACGGGGAACCTACGAGCAGTACTTC
V gene: TRBV4-2; J gene: TRBJ2-1; clone size: .; D gene: TRBD2; CDR3 protein: CASSPNGPLAGGLVDEQFF; CDR3 DNA: TGTGCCAGCAGCCCGAATGGGCCCCTAGCGGGAGGTCTAGTGGATGAGCAGTTCTTC
V gene: TRBV27; J gene: TRBJ2-5; clone size: .; D gene: TRBD2; CDR3 protein: CASSIRPSGTRDRETQCF; CDR3 DNA: TGTGCCAGCAGTATCCGGCCTAGCGGGACTCGAGATAGAGAGACCCAGTGCTTC
V gene: TRBV3-1; J gene: TRBJ2-1; clone size: .; D gene: .; CDR3 protein: CASSQDWGGGLNEQFF; CDR3 DNA: TGTGCCAGCAGCCAAGATTGGGGGGGGGGGCTGAATGAGCAGTTCTTC
V gene: TRBV4-2; J gene: TRBJ2-7; clone size: .; D gene: TRBD2; CDR3 protein: CASSQGAGGREQYF; CDR3 DNA: TGTGCCAGCAGCCAAGGAGCGGGGGGGCGAGAGCAGTACTTC
V gene: TRBV10-2; J gene: TRBJ2-3; clone size: .; D gene: .; CDR3 protein: CASSEAPREMVTDTQYF; CDR3 DNA: TGCGCCAGCAGTGAGGCGCCGAGGGAGATGGTTACAGATACGCAGTATTTT
V gene: TRBV7-2; J gene: TRBJ2-2; clone size: few; D gene: .; CDR3 protein: CASSNTLMGELFF; CDR3 DNA: TGTGCCAGCAGCAACACTCTAATGGGGGAGCTGTTTTTT
V gene: TRBV21-1; J gene: TRBJ1-1; clone size: .; D gene: .; CDR3 protein: CASSKGSTGDDTEAFF; CDR3 DNA: TGTGCCAGCAGCAAAGGTTCGACAGGGGACGATACTGAAGCTTTCTTT
V gene: TRBV7-2; J gene: TRBJ1-2; clone size: .; D gene: TRBD1; CDR3 protein: CASSPGQGFGYTF; CDR3 DNA: TGTGCCAGCAGCCCGGGACAGGGGTTTGGCTACACCTTC
V gene: TRBV4-1; J gene: TRBJ2-7; clone size: .; D gene: TRBD2; CDR3 protein: CASSQSGGDYNEQYF; CDR3 DNA: TGCGCCAGCAGCCAAAGCGGCGGGGACTACAATGAGCAGTACTTC
V gene: TRBV27; J gene: TRBJ2-1; clone size: .; D gene: .; CDR3 protein: CASSPMWASNEQFF; CDR3 DNA: TGTGCCAGCAGTCCGATGTGGGCTAGCAATGAGCAGTTCTTC
V gene: TRBV20-1; J gene: TRBJ1-1; clone size: .; D gene: .; CDR3 protein: CSARGLPAEAFF; CDR3 DNA: TGCAGTGCTAGAGGTTTGCCAGCTGAAGCTTTCTTT
V gene: TRBV28; J gene: TRBJ1-1; clone size: .; D gene: .; CDR3 protein: CASSLGRTDTEAFF; CDR3 DNA: TGTGCCAGCAGTTTAGGCCGGACGGACACTGAAGCTTTCTTT
V gene: TRBV9; J gene: TRBJ2-1; clone size: .; D gene: TRBD2; CDR3 protein: CASTQRGDTINEQFF; CDR3 DNA: TGTGCCAGCACGCAGCGGGGGGATACCATCAATGAGCAGTTCTTC
V gene: TRBV6-2/TRBV6-3; J gene: TRBJ2-1; clone size: .; D gene: .; CDR3 protein: CASEGGNERFF; CDR3 DNA: TGTGCCAGCGAGGGGGGCAATGAGCGGTTCTTC
V gene: TRBV27; J gene: TRBJ1-4; clone size: .; D gene: .; CDR3 protein: CASSLGRRDPEKLFF; CDR3 DNA: TGTGCCAGCAGCCTCGGACGGAGGGACCCTGAAAAACTGTTTTTT
V gene: TRBV30; J gene: TRBJ1-2; clone size: .; D gene: .; CDR3 protein: CAWSGAARGLYGYTF; CDR3 DNA: TGTGCCTGGAGTGGGGCGGCCCGGGGGCTCTATGGCTACACCTTC
V gene: TRBV7-9; J gene: TRBJ2-7; clone size: .; D gene: .; CDR3 protein: CASSLPVDGSEQYF; CDR3 DNA: TGTGCCAGCAGCTTACCGGTAGATGGGAGCGAGCAGTACTTC
V gene: TRBV30; J gene: TRBJ2-7; clone size: .; D gene: TRBD1; CDR3 protein: CASTGVAYEQYF; CDR3 DNA: TGTGCCTCGACAGGGGTCGCCTACGAGCAGTACTTC
V gene: TRBV12-3/TRBV12-4; J gene: TRBJ2-3; clone size: many; D gene: .; CDR3 protein: CASSPGNTQYF; CDR3 DNA: TGTGCCAGCAGTCCAGGGAATACGCAGTATTTT
V gene: TRBV20-1; J gene: TRBJ2-1; clone size: .; D gene: TRBD2; CDR3 protein: CSARLADAGNEQFF; CDR3 DNA: TGCAGTGCAAGACTAGCGGACGCGGGGAATGAGCAGTTCTTC
V gene: TRBV20-1; J gene: TRBJ1-2; clone size: .; D gene: .; CDR3 protein: CSARDPGARIMGYTF; CDR3 DNA: TGCAGTGCTAGAGATCCGGGGGCTAGGATCATGGGCTACACCTTC
V gene: TRBV15; J gene: TRBJ1-4; clone size: .; D gene: .; CDR3 protein: CATSRGINEKLFF; CDR3 DNA: TGTGCCACCAGCAGAGGGATCAATGAAAAACTGTTTTTT
V gene: TRBV12-3/TRBV12-4; J gene: TRBJ2-7; clone size: .; D gene: .; CDR3 protein: CASSPRTVGEQYF; CDR3 DNA: TGTGCCAGCAGTCCACGAACCGTGGGCGAGCAGTACTTC
V gene: TRBV24-1; J gene: TRBJ2-7; clone size: .; D gene: TRBD2; CDR3 protein: CATSDPGLANEQYF; CDR3 DNA: TGTGCCACCAGTGATCCCGGACTAGCCAATGAGCAGTACTTC
V gene: TRBV7-2; J gene: TRBJ2-1; clone size: few; D gene: .; CDR3 protein: CASRGRGAYNEQFF; CDR3 DNA: TGTGCCAGCAGGGGCAGGGGAGCGTACAATGAGCAGTTCTTC
V gene: TRBV27; J gene: TRBJ2-7; clone size: few; D gene: .; CDR3 protein: CASSPFGDRYYEQYF; CDR3 DNA: TGTGCCAGCAGCCCTTTTGGAGATCGTTACTACGAGCAGTACTTC
V gene: TRBV19; J gene: TRBJ2-1; clone size: .; D gene: TRBD2; CDR3 protein: CASSIRASGGIYNEQFF; CDR3 DNA: TGTGCCAGTAGTATTAGGGCTAGCGGGGGCATATACAATGAGCAGTTCTTC
V gene: TRBV6-2/TRBV6-3; J gene: TRBJ2-1; clone size: .; D gene: TRBD1; CDR3 protein: CASTPGTGLNEQFF; CDR3 DNA: TGTGCCAGCACCCCCGGGACAGGGCTAAATGAGCAGTTCTTC
V gene: TRBV20-1; J gene: TRBJ2-1; clone size: .; D gene: TRBD1; CDR3 protein: CSATPIGQGNDEQFF; CDR3 DNA: TGCAGTGCTACTCCCATCGGACAGGGGAACGATGAGCAGTTCTTC
V gene: TRBV2; J gene: TRBJ2-3; clone size: few; D gene: TRBD1; CDR3 protein: CASSSSDRPASKDTQYF; CDR3 DNA: TGTGCCAGCAGCTCATCGGACAGGCCAGCGAGTAAAGATACGCAGTATTTT
V gene: TRBV27; J gene: TRBJ1-2; clone size: .; D gene: .; CDR3 protein: CASSPNPAGAHYGYTF; CDR3 DNA: TGTGCCAGCAGTCCTAATCCGGCAGGGGCCCACTATGGCTACACCTTC
V gene: TRBV30; J gene: TRBJ2-1; clone size: .; D gene: TRBD1; CDR3 protein: CAGSVGTGPFF; CDR3 DNA: TGTGCCGGGAGTGTAGGGACAGGGCCGTTCTTC
V gene: TRBV9; J gene: TRBJ2-1; clone size: once; D gene: .; CDR3 protein: CASSVETEGNYNEQFF; CDR3 DNA: TGTGCCAGCAGCGTAGAGACAGAGGGGAACTACAATGAGCAGTTCTTC
V gene: TRBV5-1; J gene: TRBJ2-1; clone size: .; D gene: .; CDR3 protein: CASSLGTGRTYNEQFF; CDR3 DNA: TGCGCCAGCAGCTTAGGAACAGGGAGGACCTACAATGAGCAGTTCTTC
V gene: TRBV7-2; J gene: TRBJ2-5; clone size: .; D gene: .; CDR3 protein: CASSLRGGTRKTQYF; CDR3 DNA: TGTGCCAGCAGCTTAAGAGGAGGCACCCGAAAGACCCAGTACTTC
V gene: TRBV12-5; J gene: TRBJ1-5; clone size: .; D gene: .; CDR3 protein: CASVNSGRGNQPQHF; CDR3 DNA: TGTGCTAGTGTCAACTCGGGTAGAGGGAATCAGCCCCAGCATTTT